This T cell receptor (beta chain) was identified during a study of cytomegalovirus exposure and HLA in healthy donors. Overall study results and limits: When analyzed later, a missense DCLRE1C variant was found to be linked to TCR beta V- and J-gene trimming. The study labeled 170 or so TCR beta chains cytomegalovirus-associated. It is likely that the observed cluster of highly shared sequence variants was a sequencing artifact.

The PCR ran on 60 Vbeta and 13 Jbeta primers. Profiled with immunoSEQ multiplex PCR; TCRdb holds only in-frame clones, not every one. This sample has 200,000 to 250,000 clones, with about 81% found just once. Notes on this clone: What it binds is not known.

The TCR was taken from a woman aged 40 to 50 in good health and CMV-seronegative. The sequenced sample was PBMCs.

This CDR3 is CASSRTGGHTEAFF. CDR3 DNA: TGTGCCAGTAGCCGGACAGGGGGACACACTGAAGCTTTCTTT. This chain joins TRBV19 and TRBJ1-1; 10 nucleotides line up with TRBD1. Germline CDR1 and CDR2: LNHDA and SQIVND (reference sequence). V trimming: 6 bases; J trimming: 3 bases; junction bases outside the gene matches: 4. The CDR3 length is 14 residues.